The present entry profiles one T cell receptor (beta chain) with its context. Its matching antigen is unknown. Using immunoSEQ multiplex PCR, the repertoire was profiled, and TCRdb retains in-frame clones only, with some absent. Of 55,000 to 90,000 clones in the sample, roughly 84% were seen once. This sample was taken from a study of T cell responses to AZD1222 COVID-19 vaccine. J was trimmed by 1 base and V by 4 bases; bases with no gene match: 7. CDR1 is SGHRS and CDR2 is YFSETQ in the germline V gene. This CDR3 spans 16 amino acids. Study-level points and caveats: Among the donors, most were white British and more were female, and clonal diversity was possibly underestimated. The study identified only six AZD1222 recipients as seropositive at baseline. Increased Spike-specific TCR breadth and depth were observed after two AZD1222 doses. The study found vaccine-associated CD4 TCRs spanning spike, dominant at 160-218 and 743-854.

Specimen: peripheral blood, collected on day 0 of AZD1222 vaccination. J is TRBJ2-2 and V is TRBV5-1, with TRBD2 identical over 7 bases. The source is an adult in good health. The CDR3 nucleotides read TGCGCCAGCAGCCCAGGGACTACTCTGAACACCGGGGAGCTGTTTTTT. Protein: CASSPGTTLNTGELFF.